These 10 T cell receptor beta chains were all obtained from the same sample, sequenced in a study of blood T cells in healthy people across ages. Alongside a J-beta primer mix, a sample-barcoded 5' primer served in a second PCR lasting about 7 to 11 cycles. TCRdb reprocessed the 5' RACE reads via MiXCR and lists one record per CDR3 protein. The sample lists hundreds of thousands of distinct CDR3 sequences, around 50% occurring once. Sequencing was performed on blood. The receptors derive from a middle-aged man in good health.

This chain links TRBV29-1 with TRBJ2-3; maybe TRBD1 (5 bases). Trimming left V 5 bases short and J 4 bases short, with 16 bases between. CDR1 and CDR2 (germline): SQVTM, ANQGSEA. This CDR3 is built from 14 residues. DNA for the CDR3: TGCAGCGTTCTGGGGCTCCGCCGCGCAGATACGCAGTATTTT. It translates to CSVLGLRRADTQYF.

This clonotype appeared a single time. One junction end disagrees with the germline gene, perhaps due to a read error. J is TRBJ2-1 and V is TRBV29-1; a possible D gene is TRBD2 (6 bases). This CDR3 has 12 residues. Germline V gene data show CDR1 as SQVTM and CDR2 as ANQGSEA. CDR3 region: CSATSGVNGQFF. The CDR3 bases are TGCAGCGCGACTAGTGGGGTCAATGGGCAGTTCTTC.

This rearrangement joins TRBV20-1 to TRBJ1-2, with D possibly TRBD1 on 6 matching bases. The CDR3 has 14 amino acids. V was pared by 5 bases and J by 2 bases, with 15 bases between. CDR1 is DFQATT and CDR2 is SNEGSKA in the germline V gene (reference sequence). CDR3 residues: CSAQKDRLNYGYTF. The CDR3 nucleotides are TGCAGTGCTCAAAAAGACAGGCTCAACTATGGCTACACCTTC.

This clonotype was counted only a few times. The CDR3 loop is CASLLAGDYEQYF. CDR3 bases: TGTGCCAGCCTTCTAGCGGGGGACTACGAGCAGTACTTC. This chain connects TRBV6-2 or TRBV6-3 to TRBJ2-7; 10 positions match TRBD2. The CDR3 spans 13 residues. V lost 8 bases to trimming and J lost 3 bases; unmatched junction nucleotides: 4. Germline lookup yields CDR1 MNHEY and CDR2 SVGEGT.

The chain joins TRBV4-3 to TRBJ2-3; D is uncertain. V lost 0 bases, J lost 4 bases, and 5 bases lay in between. Germline V gene sequence: CDR1 LGHNA, CDR2 YSLEER. The CDR3 runs 13 residues. The CDR3 DNA is TGCGCCAGCAGCCAAGAACCAGCAGATACGCAGTATTTT. Amino acids: CASSQEPADTQYF.

This chain joins TRBV5-1 and TRBJ2-3; 9 positions agree with TRBD1. Unmatched junction bases numbered 5, after V lost 4 bases and J lost 2 bases. The germline V gene has CDR1 SGHRS and CDR2 YFSETQ. The CDR3 spans 15 residues. The CDR3 spells CASSPGTGITDTQYF. The CDR3 coding sequence is TGCGCCAGCAGCCCCGGGACAGGGATCACAGATACGCAGTATTTT.

The chain links TRBV29-1 to TRBJ2-5; weak D call: TRBD2 (5 bases). Trimming left V 6 bases short and J 5 bases short, with 19 bases between. The CDR3 runs to 14 residues. Germline lookup yields CDR1 SQVTM and CDR2 ANQGSEA. The CDR3 DNA is TGCAGCGTAACTCTTCGGCTAGCCGCGGAGACCCAGTACTTC. Translating gives CSVTLRLAAETQYF.

This clonotype has more than one count but fewer than ten. CDR3 sequence reads: CASSHGGGETQYF. CDR3 bases: TGTGCCAGCAGCCATGGGGGGGGTGAGACCCAGTACTTC. This chain links TRBV3-1 with TRBJ2-5; 7 bases agree with TRBD2. Germline V gene lookup returns CDR1 LGHDT and CDR2 YNNKEL (reference sequence). CDR3 length equals 13 residues. Trimming removed 3 bases from V and 5 bases from J; junction bases left unmatched: 3.

This clonotype was counted a few times. V is TRBV29-1 and J is TRBJ1-5; 8 nucleotides line up with TRBD1. The CDR3 spans 14 residues. With 4 bases clipped from V and 5 bases from J, the junction kept 7 bases outside the gene matches. Germline CDR1 is SQVTM and CDR2 is ANQGSEA. The CDR3 DNA reads TGCAGCGTTGTGGTAGGACAGGGCGATCAGCCCCAGCATTTT. Residues: CSVVVGQGDQPQHF. Together with reference TRBV29-1 and TRBJ1-5, the CDR3 gives the full variable domain: SAVISQKPSRDICQRGTSLTIQCQVDSQVTMMFWYRQQPGQSLTLIATANQGSEATYESGFVIDKFPISRPNLTFSTLTVSNMSPEDSSIYLCSVVVGQGDQPQHFGDGTRLSIL.

The rearrangement uses TRBV4-3 and TRBJ1-2; no clear D gene. Between the trimmed V and J ends, which lost 0 bases and 5 bases, there was a span of 16 bases. Per germline, CDR1 LGHNA and CDR2 YSLEER. CDR3 size: 16 residues. DNA of the CDR3: TGCGCCAGCAGCCAAGATTGGAGGTCGGAGGGTTATGGCTACACCTTC. Its protein is CASSQDWRSEGYGYTF.